This is a list of T cell receptor beta chains from one sample in a study of early T cells in non-severe SARS-CoV-2 infection. TCRdb re-called the 5' RACE reads through MiXCR, storing one row per CDR3 protein. The profile shows more than 65,000 distinct CDR3 sequences, 10% to 15% of them singletons. The sequencing input was whole blood. All receptors derive from an adult who was a healthcare worker with PCR-confirmed SARS-CoV-2 infection or an uninfected control (not recorded which). The CDR3 runs from the conserved cysteine through the conserved F or W. A D gene is named only where the DNA matches it firmly. Size tells how often a clone was seen (once, few, many) or the class of an expanded clone, and some rows leave it out.

CDR3 DNA	CDR3 protein	V gene	clone size	D gene	J gene
TGTGCCAGCAGTCAGGGTCTGGAAGGCTACACCTTC	CASSQGLEGYTF	TRBV28	-	-	TRBJ1-2
TGTGCCAGCAGCGTCGGCGGGACAGCGACCTACAATGAGCAGTTCTTC	CASSVGGTATYNEQFF	TRBV9	many	-	TRBJ2-1
TGTGCCAGCAGTCAGACCGGGACAGGGGGAATGGGCAATCAGCCCCAGCATTTT	CASSQTGTGGMGNQPQHF	TRBV12-3/TRBV12-4	few	TRBD1	TRBJ1-5
TGTGCCAGCAGCCCTAGACTAGCGGTTCGGTTCTTC	CASSPRLAVRFF	TRBV7-2	many	TRBD2	TRBJ2-1
TGTGCCAGCAGTCCACGGACTAGCGGGGCCCCCGGGGAGCTGTTTTTT	CASSPRTSGAPGELFF	TRBV12-3/TRBV12-4	-	TRBD2	TRBJ2-2
TGTGCCAGCAGCTGCCACAGGGGGCGCGAATCTGGGGCCAACGTCCTGACTTTC	CASSCHRGRESGANVLTF	TRBV11-1	-	TRBD1	TRBJ2-6
TGTGCCAGCAGCTTAGCTCTAGCGGGAGGGGCCTACAATGAGCAGTTCTTC	CASSLALAGGAYNEQFF	TRBV11-1	-	TRBD2	TRBJ2-1
TGTGCCAGCAGCCAATACTCTTTACTCACCGGGGAGCTGTTTTTT	CASSQYSLLTGELFF	TRBV4-2	few	-	TRBJ2-2
TGCAGTGCTAGTAGGGCGGGAGGGCGCAATGAGCAGTTCTTC	CSASRAGGRNEQFF	TRBV20-1	-	TRBD2	TRBJ2-1
TGTGCCAGCTCCCGGACAGCTGTCTCTGGGGCCAACGTCCTGACTTTC	CASSRTAVSGANVLTF	TRBV2	many	-	TRBJ2-6
TGTGCCAGCAGCTTGGGGGACAGGGGCACAGATACGCAGTATTTT	CASSLGDRGTDTQYF	TRBV11-2	-	TRBD1	TRBJ2-3
TGTGCCAGTAGTATACGGGACTCCTACGAGCAGTACTTC	CASSIRDSYEQYF	TRBV19	few	-	TRBJ2-7
TGTGCCAGCTCACCTCTGGGGGACTACGAGCAGTACTTC	CASSPLGDYEQYF	TRBV18	-	-	TRBJ2-7
TGTGCCAGCAGCTTACAACAGGGGTCTGGCTACACCTTC	CASSLQQGSGYTF	TRBV7-3	few	TRBD1	TRBJ1-2
TGTGCCTGGAGCTTAGGACTCGAGAATGGGGAGCTGTTTTTT	CAWSLGLENGELFF	TRBV30	-	-	TRBJ2-2
TGTGCCAGCAGCTTAGGCCAGGGGGTTTCTGAAAACACCATATATTTT	CASSLGQGVSENTIYF	TRBV7-6	many	TRBD1	TRBJ1-3
TGTGCCAGCAGCCTAGGAGGGCCCAACAATGAGCAGTTCTTC	CASSLGGPNNEQFF	TRBV7-3	-	-	TRBJ2-1
TGTGCCAGCAGCCCGCAGCGGGAGGGCCGTAATGAGCAGTTCTTC	CASSPQREGRNEQFF	TRBV7-9	-	TRBD2	TRBJ2-1
TGTGCCTCAAACCGGGACAGGGACAATGAGCAGTTCTTC	CASNRDRDNEQFF	TRBV10-3	-	TRBD1	TRBJ2-1
TGTGCCAGCAGTCAGACAGGGTCTCCGGGGACCCAGTACTTC	CASSQTGSPGTQYF	TRBV12-3/TRBV12-4	few	TRBD1	TRBJ2-5
TGCAGCGTCCTTACAGATACGCAGTATTTT	CSVLTDTQYF	TRBV29-1	-	-	TRBJ2-3
TGTGCCAGCAGCTTATCGGACAGCACTGAAGCTTTCTTT	CASSLSDSTEAFF	TRBV7-3	many	-	TRBJ1-1
TGCAGTGCCCCCCAAGGGGAGCGGCCCATTTACAATGAGCAGTTCTTC	CSAPQGERPIYNEQFF	TRBV20-1	-	-	TRBJ2-1
TGCAGCGTTGAGGCAGGGGCCATGAACACTGAAGCTTTCTTT	CSVEAGAMNTEAFF	TRBV29-1	-	-	TRBJ1-1
TGTGCCAGCAGCCCTACCGGACTAGCGGTCCGCTACGAGCAGTACTTC	CASSPTGLAVRYEQYF	TRBV27	-	TRBD2	TRBJ2-7
TGTGCCAGCAAGGGGAACACCGGGGAGCTGTTTTTT	CASKGNTGELFF	TRBV2	few	-	TRBJ2-2
TGCGCCAGCAGCTTAAACACCGGCGGCCAAGAGACCCAGTACTTC	CASSLNTGGQETQYF	TRBV5-1	many	-	TRBJ2-5
TGTGCCAGCAGCACCCCCGGACAGGGAAACATTCAGTACTTC	CASSTPGQGNIQYF	TRBV7-9	-	TRBD1	TRBJ2-4
TGCAGCGTTGACGAACAAAACACCGGGGAGCTGTTTTTT	CSVDEQNTGELFF	TRBV29-1	few	-	TRBJ2-2
TGTGCCAGCTCTCGAAAGCGGGAGCAACTCTACGAGCAGTACTTC	CASSRKREQLYEQYF	TRBV18	few	TRBD2	TRBJ2-7
TGTGCCAGCAGGGGGGATAGTCTGAAAGCTTTCTTT	CASRGDSLKAFF	TRBV2	many	-	TRBJ1-1
TGTGCCAGCAGCAGACAGAGCTCCTACGAGCAGTACTTC	CASSRQSSYEQYF	TRBV3-1	few	-	TRBJ2-7
TGCAGTGCCCCCGGACTAGCGGGAGGAGGGTCCTACGAGCAGTACTTC	CSAPGLAGGGSYEQYF	TRBV20-1	-	TRBD2	TRBJ2-7
TGTGCCAGCAGCTTCAGCGGGAGGGCCAGGAATGAGCAGTTCTTC	CASSFSGRARNEQFF	TRBV7-3	few	TRBD2	TRBJ2-1
TGCAGCGTTGTCACTAGCGGGAGTATCTACGAGCAGTACTTC	CSVVTSGSIYEQYF	TRBV29-1	-	TRBD2	TRBJ2-7
TGTGCCAGCAGCTTAGTAGGGCCAGGCCCTGAGCCCCAGCATTTT	CASSLVGPGPEPQHF	TRBV7-2	many	-	TRBJ1-5
TGTGCCACCAGACAGCCCAGCACAGATACGCAGTATTTT	CATRQPSTDTQYF	TRBV24-1	few	-	TRBJ2-3
TGTGCCAGCAGCCCGACTACTAGCACAGATACGCAGTATTTT	CASSPTTSTDTQYF	TRBV6-6	-	-	TRBJ2-3
TGTGCCAGCAGTCCCCTGACAGGGGGTTCCTACGAGCAGTACTTC	CASSPLTGGSYEQYF	TRBV7-7	-	TRBD1	TRBJ2-7
TGTGCCAGAAGCCCTCGGACGTGTACGAGCTCCTACAATGAGCAGTTCTTC	CARSPRTCTSSYNEQFF	TRBV5-3	many	-	TRBJ2-1
TGTGCCAGCAGTTTAGATGGGGTATCTTACGAGCAGTACTTC	CASSLDGVSYEQYF	TRBV28	-	-	TRBJ2-7
TGTGCCAGCAGTCCCGACCGAATACGCGGGGATTTT	CASSPDRIRGDF	TRBV28	many	-	TRBJ2-3
TGTGCCAGCAGCTTAGCGGGCAGGACTGAGCAGTTCTTC	CASSLAGRTEQFF	TRBV7-9	-	-	TRBJ2-1
TGCGCCAGCAGCCAAGATCGAACGAGATACGGGGAGCTGTTTTTT	CASSQDRTRYGELFF	TRBV4-1	many	-	TRBJ2-2
TGTGCCAGCAGCCAAGATATGGGACTAGCGGGAGAGACCGGGGAGCTGTTTTTT	CASSQDMGLAGETGELFF	TRBV3-1	-	TRBD2	TRBJ2-2
TGTGCCAGCAGCTTAGATCCCCAAGCCTCCGAGCAGTACTTC	CASSLDPQASEQYF	TRBV11-2	few	-	TRBJ2-7
TGTGCCAGTAGTATCGGCGGGAGGACCACCGGGGAGCTGTTTTTT	CASSIGGRTTGELFF	TRBV19	many	TRBD2	TRBJ2-2
TGTGCCAGCAGCTCAACCTGGACTAGCGGTACCTACGAGCAGTACTTC	CASSSTWTSGTYEQYF	TRBV3-1	many	TRBD2	TRBJ2-7
TGCAGCGTTGAAGAGACGGGAGGGCCTAGTTCCTACAATGAGCAGTTCTTC	CSVEETGGPSSYNEQFF	TRBV29-1	-	TRBD2	TRBJ2-1
TGTGCCAGCAGCGGATTAACAGGGGTCGGAGAAAAACTGTTTTTT	CASSGLTGVGEKLFF	TRBV9	-	TRBD1	TRBJ1-4
TGTGCCAGCAGACAGTACTCTGGAAACACCATATATTTT	CASRQYSGNTIYF	TRBV7-8	-	-	TRBJ1-3
TGTGCCAGCAGTTTGGACCTAGGACTAACCTCCTACGAGCAGTACTTC	CASSLDLGLTSYEQYF	TRBV7-9	many	-	TRBJ2-7
TGTGCCAGCAGCTCTCAAACAGGGGCCGGCTACACTGAAGCTTTCTTT	CASSSQTGAGYTEAFF	TRBV5-5	many	TRBD1	TRBJ1-1
TGCGCCAGCAGACTCGCGGACACCTACGAGCAGTACTTC	CASRLADTYEQYF	TRBV5-1	few	-	TRBJ2-7
TGTGCCAGCAGCTCCCCCCGGGCTAGCGGGAGCTACGAGCAGTACTTC	CASSSPRASGSYEQYF	TRBV5-8	few	TRBD2	TRBJ2-7